Sequencing of this T cell receptor (beta chain) was carried out in a study of T cells in Graves' hyperthyroidism and ophthalmopathy (dated by TCRdb to the late 2010s). In terms of the full investigation: Peripheral blood samples were taken at the time of initial diagnosis, prior to any treatment. TCR V-J signatures able to tell the groups apart were searched for in a discovery cohort of 90 to 100 patients, of whom approximately 40 had Graves' ophthalmopathy and about 55 had stable Graves' hyperthyroidism. Whether ophthalmopathy could be predicted prospectively was tested in an independent validation cohort made up of roughly 19 hyperthyroidism patients plus 17 patients who later progressed to ophthalmopathy. The 100 discovery patients were divided at random into training and test sets in a 7:3 ratio. Thyroid tissue and blood T-cell repertoires from roughly six Graves' hyperthyroidism patients were also compared in the study. Once sampling was done, hyperthyroidism patients were given methimazole at a starting dose of 30 mg daily, whereas ophthalmopathy patients were given high-dose intravenous methylprednisolone. According to the paper, TCR Vbeta CDR3 sequencing was carried out on around 140 peripheral blood samples, which came from 40 to 45 ophthalmopathy, some 73 hyperthyroidism and 17 progressor patients.

In its sample, this clonotype was seen a few times. No cognate antigen has been identified for it. No base qualities exist here, and no much larger clone lies one base off it. TCR beta CDR3 regions were amplified from RNA transcripts. The TCR CDR3 was subjected to a first round of RT-PCR using the HTBI primer set and the Qiagen OneStep RT-PCR kit. A second multiplex PCR round built the libraries, followed by size selection and purification. Paired-end sequencing of the libraries was performed with 100 bp reads on an Illumina HiSeq2000. The study's own analysis went as follows. SOAPnuke was used to process the raw data, with reads discarded if the reads contained adapters or uncalled bases, had a mean Phred below 15, or lacked an exact constant-primer or identifier match. COPE v1.2.5 was used to merge high-quality paired reads, and clonotypes were defined as unique nucleotide sequences. MiTCR v1.1 was used to align the clonotypes against IMGT TRBV, TRBD and TRBJ reference segments. The analysis was restricted to V-J combinations with a frequency above 0.0001, which together covered over 99% of the repertoires. A TCS score was defined as the ratio of F50 (clonal expansion) to E x V (chaos), with BLOSUM62-based TCRdist applied between CDR3 peptides within each V-J. Welch's t-statistics and random forest reduced 500 to 550 V-J features to 13, which were used in a naive Bayes classifier (R e1071). TCRdb cleaned the public reads at Q25 with fastp, built clones with MiXCR and kept in-frame beta chains. Merged by CDR3 protein, the rows form single entries marked with the most common genes and DNA. These V and J calls originate from TCRdb's pipeline instead of the authors' own analysis. The sample profile shows fewer than 850,000 distinct CDR3 sequences; 15% to 20% of them were found once. Of the sample, less than 20% falls within the top ten clones.

Beyond this particular receptor, the publication reports: Most expanded thyroid clonotypes (frequency above 0.001) were also detected in blood, suggesting blood repertoires may reflect thyroid immune responses. Sample size was not statistically predetermined, and blinding of investigators to group allocation was not performed. In cross-validation, a model built on a 13 V-J signature told ophthalmopathy apart from stable hyperthyroidism with about 90% sensitivity and around 81% specificity, and in testing the same model reached 80%/75%. During validation, the model predicted progression to ophthalmopathy a median of around six months ahead of onset, with around 65% sensitivity and 72% to 80% specificity.

The CDR3, from cysteine to phenylalanine, totals 14 residues. Only the CDR3 part of the read is kept: 42 bases, read in frame from the first base. Germline trimming amounts to 0 bases on V and 3 bases on J, with 4 as the count of junction bases outside the gene matches. The germline V gene (reference sequence) provides CDR1 DFQATT and CDR2 SNEGSKA. A patient counted as having stable Graves' hyperthyroidism if no progression to ophthalmopathy occurred over 18 months of follow-up. The hyperthyroidism patients were between 18 and 65 years old and newly diagnosed, with a disease duration of less than 2 months. Patients with uncontrolled infections, other autoimmune diseases, pregnancy or lactation were excluded. Diagnoses relied on clinical symptoms, serum thyroxine and TRAb, thyroid ultrasound and orbital computed tomography. PBMCs were separated from roughly 9.3 ml of fresh peripheral blood using Ficoll-Paque density gradient centrifugation. Total RNA was extracted with Trizol reagent, and quality was checked on an Agilent 2100 Bioanalyzer.

Sequenced input: blood. Recombination connected TRBV20-1 to TRBJ2-7, and TRBD2 matches 8 of the central bases. The source of this sequence is a middle-aged man with Graves' hyperthyroidism. The nucleotide sequence reads TGCAGTGCTAGAGATCCGGGACTAGACTACGAGCAGTACTTC. Its translation reads: CSARDPGLDYEQYF.